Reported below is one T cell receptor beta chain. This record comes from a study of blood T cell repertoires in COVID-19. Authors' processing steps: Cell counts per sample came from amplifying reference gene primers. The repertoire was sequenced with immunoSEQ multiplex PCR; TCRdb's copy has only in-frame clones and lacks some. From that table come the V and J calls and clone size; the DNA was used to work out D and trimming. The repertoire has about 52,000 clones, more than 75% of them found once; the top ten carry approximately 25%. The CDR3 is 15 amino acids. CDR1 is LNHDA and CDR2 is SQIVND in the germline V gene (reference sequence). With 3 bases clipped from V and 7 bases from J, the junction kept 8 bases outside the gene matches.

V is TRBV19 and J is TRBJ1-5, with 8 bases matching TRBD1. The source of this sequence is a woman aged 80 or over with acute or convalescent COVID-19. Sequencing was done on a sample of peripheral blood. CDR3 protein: CASSMPGQAIQPQHF. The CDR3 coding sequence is TGTGCCAGTAGTATGCCGGGACAGGCGATACAGCCCCAGCATTTT.